This TCR beta chain was profiled in a study of blood T cell repertoires in COVID-19. Across the study: There were acute and convalescent COVID-19 samples, and they came from the United States, Italy and Spain. The cDNA or gDNA used as material had been derived from T cells, B-cell-depleted T cells, or PBMCs.

The method was immunoSEQ multiplex PCR; TCRdb's version includes in-frame clones alone and lacks a portion of them. The repertoire holds approximately 110,000 clones, with 83% as singletons. The CDR3 has 14 residues. V lost 4 bases to trimming and J lost 5 bases; unmatched junction nucleotides: 3. Germline CDR1 and CDR2: WNHNN and SYGVQD (reference sequence). Sequenced input: peripheral blood. The chain links TRBV10-1 to TRBJ2-1; 9 bases line up with TRBD2. This TCR derives from an older woman with acute or convalescent COVID-19. The CDR3 here is CASSASGNHNEQFF. CDR3 coding DNA: TGCGCCAGCAGTGCTAGCGGGAACCACAATGAGCAGTTCTTC.